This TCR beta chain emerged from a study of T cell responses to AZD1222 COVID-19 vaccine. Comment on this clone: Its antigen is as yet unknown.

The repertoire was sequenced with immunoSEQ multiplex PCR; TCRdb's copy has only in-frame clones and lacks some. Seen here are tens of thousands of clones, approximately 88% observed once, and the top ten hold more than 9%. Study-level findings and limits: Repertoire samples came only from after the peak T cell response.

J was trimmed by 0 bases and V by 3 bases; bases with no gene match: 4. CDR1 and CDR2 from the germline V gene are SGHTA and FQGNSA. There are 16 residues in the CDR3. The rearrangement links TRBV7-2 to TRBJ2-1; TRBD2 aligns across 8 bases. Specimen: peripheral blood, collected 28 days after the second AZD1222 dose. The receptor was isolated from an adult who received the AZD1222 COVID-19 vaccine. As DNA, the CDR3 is TGTGCCAGCAGCTTGGCGGGGGGCCACTCCTACAATGAGCAGTTCTTC. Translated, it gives CASSLAGGHSYNEQFF. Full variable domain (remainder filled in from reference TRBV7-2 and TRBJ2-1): GAGVSQSPSNKVTEKGKDVELRCDPISGHTALYWYRQSLGQGLEFLIYFQGNSAPDKSGLPSDRFSAERTGGSVSTLTIQRTQQEDSAVYLCASSLAGGHSYNEQFFGPGTRLTVL.